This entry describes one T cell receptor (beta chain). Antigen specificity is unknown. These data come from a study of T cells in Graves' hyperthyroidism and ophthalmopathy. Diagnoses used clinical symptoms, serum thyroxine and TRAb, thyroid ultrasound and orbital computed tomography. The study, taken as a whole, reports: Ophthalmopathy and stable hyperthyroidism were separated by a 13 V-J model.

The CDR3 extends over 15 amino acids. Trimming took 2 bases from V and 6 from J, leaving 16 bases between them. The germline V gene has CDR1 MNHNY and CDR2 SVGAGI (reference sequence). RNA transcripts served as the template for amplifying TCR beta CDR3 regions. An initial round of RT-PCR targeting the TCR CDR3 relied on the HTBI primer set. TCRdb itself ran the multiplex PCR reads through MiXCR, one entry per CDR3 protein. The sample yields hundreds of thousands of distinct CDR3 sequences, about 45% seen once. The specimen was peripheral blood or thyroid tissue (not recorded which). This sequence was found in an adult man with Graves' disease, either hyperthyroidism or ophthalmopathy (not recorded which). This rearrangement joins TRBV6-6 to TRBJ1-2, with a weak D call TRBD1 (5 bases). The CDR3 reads CASSYSAGLWDGYTF. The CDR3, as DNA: TGTGCCAGCAGTTACAGCGCGGGACTGTGGGATGGCTACACCTTC.